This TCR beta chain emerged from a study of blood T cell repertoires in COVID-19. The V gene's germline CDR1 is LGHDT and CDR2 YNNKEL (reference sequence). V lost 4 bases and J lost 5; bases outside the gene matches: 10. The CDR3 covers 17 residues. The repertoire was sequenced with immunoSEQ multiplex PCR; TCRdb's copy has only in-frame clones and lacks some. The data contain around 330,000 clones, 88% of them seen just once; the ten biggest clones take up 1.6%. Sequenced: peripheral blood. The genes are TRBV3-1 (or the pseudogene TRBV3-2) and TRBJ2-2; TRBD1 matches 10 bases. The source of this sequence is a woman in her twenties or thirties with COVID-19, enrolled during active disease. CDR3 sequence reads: CASSPYDRGQSTGELFF. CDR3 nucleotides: TGTGCCAGCAGCCCCTATGACAGGGGGCAATCGACCGGGGAGCTGTTTTTT.